This TCR beta chain was obtained from a study of blood T cell repertoires in COVID-19. Study context: From T cells, B-cell-depleted T cells, or PBMCs came the material, which was cDNA or gDNA.

Repertoires were generated with immunoSEQ multiplex PCR, while TCRdb's copy carries only in-frame clones and drops some. The repertoire holds about 140,000 clones, with approximately 80% as singletons. The sequence was collected from a human donor in a cohort sampled during active COVID-19. The sample was peripheral blood.

CDR3 residues: CATSGSSATNEKLFF. CDR3 DNA sequence: TGTGCCACCAGCGGTAGTTCCGCAACTAATGAAAAACTGTTTTTT. The chain couples TRBV15 to TRBJ1-4; no clear D. Trimming shortened V by 5 bases and J by 0 bases, and 10 bases separated the two germline ends. Germline assignment: CDR1 LNHNV and CDR2 YYDKDF (reference sequence). The CDR3 runs 15 residues.